This T cell receptor beta chain emerged from a study of identical twins. TCRdb called the 5' RACE reads again in MiXCR, with one record for every CDR3 protein. There are approximately 550,000 distinct CDR3 sequences in the sample; more than 20% occur only once, and approximately 0.52% lies in the top ten. Points on this clonotype: Antigen: not known.

The CDR3 has 10 amino acids. The germline V gene has CDR1 DFQATT and CDR2 SNEGSKA (reference sequence). The germline V and J ends were trimmed by 4 bases and 4 bases, with 4 bases remaining between them. Notes on the study in general: For zero-insertion analyses, partial confounding could come from invariant MAIT and iNKT cells.

These sequences were also reported in another study, on yellow fever vaccine responses in identical twins.

The rearrangement joins TRBV20-1 to TRBJ1-2; D uncertain. This TCR derives from a woman aged 18-29 years in good health. The sequenced material came from CD4+ T cells sorted from blood. The chain's CDR3 is CSAIIYGYTF. The DNA of the CDR3 is TGCAGTGCTATCATCTATGGCTACACCTTC.